These 18 T cell receptor beta chains share one sample of origin, sequenced in a study of vaccination and CD4 T cells after COVID-19. Scientists ran DNA taken from cultured CD4+ T cells through the Oncomine TCR Beta short-read assay for sequencing. Each CDR3 protein gets one entry after TCRdb re-called the PCR reads with MiXCR. The sample records about 9,600 distinct CDR3 sequences, more than 35% being singletons. These receptors are not linked to any known antigen. Treatment in this sample: roughly 10-day PBMC culture with coronavirus spike peptide pools or control peptides (ViraFEST assay). Researchers collected the unexposed donor's CD4+ T cells before the COVID-19 pandemic (2011-2018). The sample consisted of CD4+ T cells from blood, cultured in vitro. Receptor source: a human donor in good health.

This clonotype was seen only once. The J gene is TRBJ1-1, the V gene TRBV12-3 or TRBV12-4; no reliable D call. This CDR3 is 14 amino acids long. The V gene lost 6 bases and the J gene lost 3 bases, with 14 bases spanning the gap. The CDR3 sequence is CASSAGVIHTEAFF. In DNA, the CDR3 is TGTGCCAGCAGCGCTGGGGTGATCCACACTGAAGCTTTCTTT.

This clonotype was counted a few times. This chain connects TRBV7-9 to TRBJ2-5; no clear D. V was pared by 0 bases and J by 5 bases, with 4 bases between. The CDR3 runs to 12 residues. CDR1 SEHNR and CDR2 FQNEAQ come from the germline V gene (reference sequence). The CDR3 protein is CASSLARETQYF. CDR3 sequence (DNA): TGTGCCAGCAGCTTAGCGAGGGAGACCCAGTACTTC.

The chain is built from TRBV5-6 and TRBJ2-5; 9 bases are a match to TRBD1. The germline V gene encodes CDR1 SGHDT and CDR2 YYEEEE. The CDR3 extends over 15 amino acids. V dropped 4 bases and J dropped 5; count of bases not matched to a gene: 9. The CDR3 DNA is TGTGCCAGCAGCCGCTTGGACAGGGGTTATGAGACCCAGTACTTC. This encodes CASSRLDRGYETQYF.

The J gene is TRBJ2-1, the V gene TRBV11-3; 14 nucleotides line up with TRBD2. This CDR3 has 15 amino acids. The V segment lost 5 bases and the J segment 7 bases; nucleotides outside the gene matches: 4. Germline lookup yields CDR1 SGHNT and CDR2 YENEEA. As DNA, the CDR3 is TGTGCCAGCAGCCGACTAGCGGGAGGGCCTAATGAGCAGTTCTTC. The encoded protein is CASSRLAGGPNEQFF.

The chain joins TRBV30 to TRBJ1-1; D unclear. The CDR3 extends over 14 amino acids. The germline V and J ends were trimmed by 3 bases and 3 bases, with 14 bases remaining between them. Germline-derived CDR1 and CDR2 are GTSNPN and SVGIG (reference sequence). The CDR3 region is CAWSPRGLDTEAFF. Written as DNA, the CDR3 is TGTGCCTGGAGCCCCCGAGGGTTGGACACTGAAGCTTTCTTT.

The chain joins TRBV5-1 to TRBJ2-5, with unresolved D. Germline V CDR1 and CDR2: SGHRS, YFSETQ. Trimming took off 6 bases at V and 4 bases at J, with 4 bases between the two ends. CDR3 length: 10 residues. Here the CDR3 DNA reads TGCGCCAGCACGGTAGAGACCCAGTACTTC. This codes for CASTVETQYF. Combining the CDR3 with reference TRBV5-1 and TRBJ2-5 gives the whole variable domain KAGVTQTPRYLIKTRGQQVTLSCSPISGHRSVSWYQQTPGQGLQFLFEYFSETQRNKGNFPGRFSGRQFSNSRSEMNVSTLELGDSALYLCASTVETQYFGPGTRLLVL.

V and J are TRBV2 and TRBJ2-7; 9 nucleotides match TRBD2. The germline V gene has CDR1 SNHLY and CDR2 FYNNEI. The CDR3 is 14 amino acids. V was clipped by 4 bases and J by 2 bases; unmatched bases: 3. This CDR3 reads CASSASGRTYEQYF. Here the CDR3 DNA reads TGTGCCAGCAGTGCCAGCGGGAGGACCTACGAGCAGTACTTC. The full variable domain, in which reference TRBV2 and TRBJ2-7 provide the parts outside the CDR3, is EPEVTQTPSHQVTQMGQEVILRCVPISNHLYFYWYRQILGQKVEFLVSFYNNEISEKSEIFDDQFSVERPDGSNFTLKIRSTKLEDSAMYFCASSASGRTYEQYFGPGTRLTVT.

This chain uses TRBV6-5 with TRBJ2-6; D gene ambiguous. The CDR3 sequence is 15 residues long. Germline V gene lookup returns CDR1 MNHEY and CDR2 SVGAGI. V was trimmed by 2 bases and J by 2 bases, leaving 7 bases between them. CDR3 nucleotides: TGTGCCAGCAGTTACCGTCAGGCTGGGGCCAACGTCCTGACTTTC. Amino acid sequence: CASSYRQAGANVLTF.

The chain links TRBV27 to TRBJ1-6; D remains ambiguous. This CDR3 is 12 amino acids long. The V end was cut by 2 bases, the J end by 9 bases, with 5 bases between. Germline-derived CDR1 and CDR2 are MNHEY and SMNVEV (reference sequence). This CDR3 reads CASSLQGSPLHF. The CDR3 bases are TGTGCCAGCAGTTTACAAGGTTCACCCCTCCACTTT.

V is TRBV21-1 and J is TRBJ2-2; TRBD2 is taken as the D call from the table, unchecked against the DNA. TRBV21-1 is tagged as a pseudogene. This CDR3 region has 15 residues. The CDR3: CTSSKRASFAGGLFF. The CDR3 DNA is TGTACCAGCAGCAAACGGGCCAGCTTCGCCGGGGGGCTGTTTTTT.

V usage is TRBV19 and J usage is TRBJ2-5; TRBD1 aligns across 8 bases. V was pared by 8 bases and J by 5 bases, with 7 bases of the junction left unmatched. In germline, CDR1 is LNHDA, CDR2 SQIVND (reference sequence). This CDR3 comprises 13 residues. The CDR3 DNA sequence: TGTGCCAGTGGGTCAGGGGGCAGGGAGACCCAGTACTTC. Translation: CASGSGGRETQYF.

This clonotype came up a few times. V and J are TRBV7-9 and TRBJ1-1; D is unclear. The V end lost 5 bases, the J end lost 3 bases, and 7 bases lay between the germline ends. This CDR3 has 12 residues. CDR1 and CDR2 (germline): SEHNR, FQNEAQ (reference sequence). CDR3 coding DNA: TGTGCCAGCAGCGCAAGCTACACTGAAGCTTTCTTT. This translates into CASSASYTEAFF.

This clonotype was detected only a few times. The V gene is TRBV27, the J gene TRBJ1-2; 10 bases are a match to TRBD1. Per the germline V gene, CDR1 is MNHEY and CDR2 is SMNVEV (reference sequence). V was clipped by 5 bases and J by 4 bases; unmatched bases: 4. The CDR3 runs 14 residues. The CDR3 protein is CASSPRTGGYGYTF. As DNA, the CDR3 is TGTGCCAGCAGTCCCCGGACAGGGGGCTATGGCTACACCTTC.

This rearrangement joins TRBV14 to TRBJ2-1, with 7 bases fitting TRBD2. CDR1 and CDR2 (germline): SGHDN, FVKESK. The CDR3 consists of 19 residues. With 1 base clipped from V and 0 bases from J, the junction kept 12 bases outside the gene matches. CDR3 coding DNA: TGTGCCAGCAGCCAAGTTGGGAGGGAGGCTAGGAGCTCCTACAATGAGCAGTTCTTC. Its translation is CASSQVGREARSSYNEQFF.

The chain couples TRBV6-1 to TRBJ1-5; no firm D call. This CDR3 is 16 amino acids long. Trimming left V 0 bases short and J 0 bases short, with 9 bases between. The V gene's germline CDR1 is MNHNS and CDR2 SASEGT. CDR3 in DNA: TGTGCCAGCAGTGAAGCGCAAACCGATAGCAATCAGCCCCAGCATTTT. Translated: CASSEAQTDSNQPQHF.

CDR3 loop: CASITLGTSFGAFF. DNA of the CDR3: TGTGCCAGCATTACTCTCGGGACCTCCTTCGGAGCTTTCTTT. This chain connects TRBV6-5 to TRBJ1-1, with a tentative D call TRBD1 (5 bases). V was shortened by 7 bases and J by 10 bases, with 22 bases between the two germline ends. The CDR3 sequence is 14 residues long. Germline V gene data show CDR1 as MNHEY and CDR2 as SVGAGI.

This clonotype has a handful of counts. J is TRBJ2-7 and V is TRBV4-3; no reliable D call. V gave up 4 bases and J gave up 7 bases, with 14 bases separating them. The germline V gene encodes CDR1 LGHNA and CDR2 YSLEER. The CDR3 is made up of 13 amino acids. CDR3 nucleotide sequence: TGCGCCAGCAGCCGCGTGCTAGGGTCTGAGCAGTACTTC. This translates into CASSRVLGSEQYF.

This clonotype has only a few counts. The chain is built from TRBV12-3 or TRBV12-4 and TRBJ2-7, with 8 bases aligning to TRBD1. The CDR3 runs to 14 residues. The V gene end was trimmed by 4 bases and the J gene end by 0 bases; junction bases not matched to a gene: 2. The chain's CDR3 is CASSYRGSSYEQYF. CDR3 DNA sequence: TGTGCCAGCAGTTACAGGGGGAGCTCCTACGAGCAGTACTTC.